The subject of this entry is one TCR beta chain. Its antigen is undetermined. Repeated repertoire sampling spanned the course of chemoradiotherapy. Germline loops: CDR1 DFQATT, CDR2 SNEGSKA (reference sequence). This CDR3 is built from 11 residues. The V end lost 0 bases, the J end lost 4 bases, and 3 bases lay between the germline ends. Produced via immunoSEQ multiplex PCR; TCRdb's table is partial and in-frame only. The table lists approximately 8,500 clones, approximately 74% of them singletons. This sample is drawn from a study of chemoradiotherapy in HPV16-positive cancers. Study-level background: Candidate HPV-specific clones and shared TCR motifs came from a couple of HPV16-positive patients.

Study-level results: Non-HPV-specific T cells did not expand in tumors during treatment, whereas candidate HPV-specific clones and E7-related motifs did. HPV-specific T cells were functionally defined from only two HPV16-positive patients.

The sample was collected from a patient who underwent chemoradiotherapy. V gene TRBV20-1 combines with J gene TRBJ2-5; D call uncertain. This receptor was identified in a human donor with HPV-associated anogenital cancer. The CDR3 is CSAREGETQYF. The DNA for the CDR3 is TGCAGTGCTAGAGAAGGAGAGACCCAGTACTTC.